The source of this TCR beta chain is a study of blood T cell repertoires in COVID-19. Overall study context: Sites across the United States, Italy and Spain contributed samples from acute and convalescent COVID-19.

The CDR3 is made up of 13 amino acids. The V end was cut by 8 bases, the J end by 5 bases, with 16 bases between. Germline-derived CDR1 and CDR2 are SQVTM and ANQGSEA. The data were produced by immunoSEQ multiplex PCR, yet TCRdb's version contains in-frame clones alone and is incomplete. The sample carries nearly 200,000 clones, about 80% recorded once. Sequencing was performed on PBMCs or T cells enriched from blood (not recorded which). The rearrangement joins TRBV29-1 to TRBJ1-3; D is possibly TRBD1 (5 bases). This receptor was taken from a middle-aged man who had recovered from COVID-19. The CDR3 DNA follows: TGCAGCTATACCGCTCAGGGCAGAAACACCATATATTTT. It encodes CSYTAQGRNTIYF.